Presented here are 8 T cell receptor beta chains from one specimen sequenced in a study of T cell changes during pregnancy in multiple sclerosis. Data came from immunoSEQ multiplex PCR; TCRdb stores just in-frame clones and leaves some out. The table has more than 55,000 clones, more than 90% seen once; the top ten hold 0.95% to 1.5%. Source: peripheral blood, taken in the third trimester of pregnancy. The receptors originated from a female donor with multiple sclerosis, enrolled in a pregnancy study.

The V call is TRBV5-8, the J call TRBJ2-7, with 9 bases that match TRBD1. Germline V gene data show CDR1 as SGHTS and CDR2 as YDEGEE. The CDR3 is 15 amino acids. J lost 3 bases, V lost 0 bases, and 4 bases had no gene match. In DNA, the CDR3 is TGTGCCAGCAGCTTGGGGGGACAGGGAAGCTACGAGCAGTACTTC. This encodes CASSLGGQGSYEQYF.

The V call is TRBV30, the J call TRBJ1-5; D perhaps matches TRBD1 (5 bases). CDR1 GTSNPN and CDR2 SVGIG come from the germline V gene (reference sequence). The CDR3 has 13 residues. Trimming pared 4 bases from V and 6 bases from J, leaving 13 bases between. Written as DNA, the CDR3 is TGTGCCTGGACCCAGACAGCGGGTCAGCCCCAGCATTTT. Its translation: CAWTQTAGQPQHF.

The chain combines TRBV28 with TRBJ1-2; maybe TRBD1 (5 bases). With 3 bases removed from V and 5 bases from J, the gap between germline ends came to 10 bases. CDR3 length: 13 residues. The V gene's germline CDR1 is MDHEN and CDR2 SYDVKM. The CDR3 DNA reads as TGTGCCAGCAGTTTCTGGGCAGGGTATGGCTACACCTTC. Its translation: CASSFWAGYGYTF.

The rearrangement joins TRBV6-6 to TRBJ2-5, with TRBD1 matching over 7 bases. Looked up from germline, CDR1 is MNHNY and CDR2 is SVGAGI (reference sequence). V shed 10 bases, J shed 5 bases, and the junction held 13 bases outside the gene matches. CDR3 length: 14 residues. CDR3 protein: CATLRQGREETQYF. The CDR3 DNA sequence: TGTGCCACCCTTCGACAGGGTCGAGAGGAGACCCAGTACTTC.

The chain carries TRBV2 and TRBJ2-3; 9 bases match TRBD1. The CDR3 is 13 residues long. The germline V gene has CDR1 SNHLY and CDR2 FYNNEI. The V and J ends lost 10 bases and 1 base, in that order; junction bases with no gene match: 3. The CDR3 coding sequence is TGTGCCACTCGACAGGGGGGCACAGATACGCAGTATTTT. Its protein product is CATRQGGTDTQYF.

The chain is built from TRBV5-1 and TRBJ1-4; D not certain. The germline V gene has CDR1 SGHRS and CDR2 YFSETQ. V shed 0 bases and J shed 8 bases, with 11 bases lying between them. CDR3 length equals 14 residues. CDR3 DNA: TGCGCCAGCAGCTTGGACAGTGAAGGCGAAAAACTGTTTTTT. This codes for CASSLDSEGEKLFF.

CDR3 residues: CASSGTSGGNEQFF. CDR3 coding DNA: TGCGCCAGCAGTGGGACTAGCGGGGGTAATGAGCAGTTCTTC. The V call is TRBV10-2, the J call TRBJ2-1, with 13 bases aligning to TRBD2. Germline lookup yields CDR1 WSHSY and CDR2 SAAADI. The trim removed 4 bases at V and 7 bases at J, leaving 1 base unmatched. The CDR3 is 14 residues long.

This clone came up a few times. The chain carries TRBV28 and TRBJ2-7; TRBD2 might be the D (5 bases). V was shortened by 7 bases and J by 6 bases, with 22 bases between the two germline ends. There are 15 residues in the CDR3. The germline V gene has CDR1 MDHEN and CDR2 SYDVKM. CDR3 residues: CASIPSPTLVREQYF. The CDR3 DNA sequence: TGTGCCAGCATTCCAAGCCCCACACTAGTTCGCGAGCAGTACTTC.